The rows below give T cell receptor beta chains drawn from one sample of a study of memory CD4+ T cells and cytomegalovirus serostatus. Assay used: immunoSEQ multiplex PCR; TCRdb lists only in-frame clones, some missing. The sample lists fewer than 40,000 clones, roughly 85% occurring once. The sequenced sample was memory CD4+ T cells from blood. The receptor set was obtained from an adult in good health and CMV-seropositive. CDR3s include the opening cysteine and the closing phenylalanine or tryptophan. D genes are given only for firm matches. For some rows the clone size is stated as once, few or many, or as a class when expanded; others skip it.

abundance: NA
j_gene: TRBJ2-7
d_gene: NA
v_gene: TRBV7-8
CDR3nt: TGTGCCAGCAGCTTATCCTTCACCTACGAGCAGTACTTC
CDR3aa: CASSLSFTYEQYF

abundance: NA
j_gene: TRBJ2-3
d_gene: NA
v_gene: TRBV2
CDR3nt: TGTGCCAGCAGTTTTTCCAGGGTCCCAGATACGCAGTATTTT
CDR3aa: CASSFSRVPDTQYF

abundance: NA
j_gene: TRBJ1-4
d_gene: NA
v_gene: TRBV14
CDR3nt: TGTGCCAGCAGCCAAGGAATCCGGAGGGGCGAAAAACTGTTTTTT
CDR3aa: CASSQGIRRGEKLFF

abundance: NA
j_gene: TRBJ2-7
d_gene: TRBD1
v_gene: TRBV5-1
CDR3nt: TGCGCCAGCAGCTTGGACAGGGGTCCCTACGAGCAGTACTTC
CDR3aa: CASSLDRGPYEQYF

abundance: NA
j_gene: TRBJ1-2
d_gene: TRBD1
v_gene: TRBV6-1
CDR3nt: TGTGCCACCACTTGGACAGGGGAACTGCGAGGCTACACCTTC
CDR3aa: CATTWTGELRGYTF

abundance: NA
j_gene: TRBJ2-5
d_gene: TRBD2
v_gene: TRBV5-4
CDR3nt: TGTGCCAGCAGCTTGGGACTAGCGGGAGCACAAGAGACCCAGTACTTC
CDR3aa: CASSLGLAGAQETQYF

abundance: once
j_gene: TRBJ1-2
d_gene: TRBD1
v_gene: TRBV19
CDR3nt: TGTGCCAGTAGGACAGGGGGCGCCTATGGCTACACCTTC
CDR3aa: CASRTGGAYGYTF

abundance: NA
j_gene: TRBJ2-7
d_gene: NA
v_gene: TRBV11-2
CDR3nt: NA
CDR3aa: CASSFGPGDYEQYF

abundance: few
j_gene: TRBJ1-1
d_gene: NA
v_gene: TRBV19
CDR3nt: TGTGCCAGTAGTCTTGGACAGCGGAACACTGAAGCTTTCTTT
CDR3aa: CASSLGQRNTEAFF

abundance: NA
j_gene: TRBJ1-3
d_gene: NA
v_gene: TRBV9
CDR3nt: TGTGCCAGCAGCGTAGGATTTTTGGGCGGAAACACCATATATTTT
CDR3aa: CASSVGFLGGNTIYF

abundance: NA
j_gene: TRBJ1-2
d_gene: TRBD1
v_gene: TRBV5-1
CDR3nt: TGCGCCAGCAGCCCCCAACCCGGACAGGGGGCGGTTGGCTACACCTTC
CDR3aa: CASSPQPGQGAVGYTF

abundance: NA
j_gene: TRBJ1-1
d_gene: NA
v_gene: TRBV4-3
CDR3nt: TGCGCCAGCAGCCAAGAGGCTTCTACGAACACTGAAGCTTTCTTT
CDR3aa: CASSQEASTNTEAFF

abundance: NA
j_gene: TRBJ2-5
d_gene: NA
v_gene: TRBV7-3
CDR3nt: TGTGCCAGCAGCTTAAATCCAGCTGGGTCTCCAGAGACCCAGTACTTC
CDR3aa: CASSLNPAGSPETQYF

abundance: NA
j_gene: TRBJ2-3
d_gene: NA
v_gene: TRBV18
CDR3nt: TGTGCCAGCTCACCAGGGACAAGCACAGATACGCAGTATTTT
CDR3aa: CASSPGTSTDTQYF

abundance: NA
j_gene: TRBJ2-1
d_gene: TRBD1
v_gene: TRBV15
CDR3nt: TGTGCCACCAGCCCCCAGGGGGCATCCTACAATGAGCAGTTCTTC
CDR3aa: CATSPQGASYNEQFF

abundance: NA
j_gene: TRBJ2-1
d_gene: NA
v_gene: TRBV7-2
CDR3nt: TGTGCCAGCAGCTTACGAACACCACAGGGCCGGTTGGGATTGAATGAGCAGTTCTTC
CDR3aa: CASSLRTPQGRLGLNEQFF

abundance: NA
j_gene: TRBJ2-7
d_gene: TRBD2
v_gene: TRBV11-2
CDR3nt: TGTGCCAGCAGCAAGGGACTAGCGGGACGGAGCTCCTACGAGCAGTACTTC
CDR3aa: CASSKGLAGRSSYEQYF

abundance: NA
j_gene: TRBJ2-6
d_gene: NA
v_gene: TRBV5-1
CDR3nt: TGCGCCAGCAGCCCATGGACGACAGGATCTGGGGCCAACGTCCTGACTTTC
CDR3aa: CASSPWTTGSGANVLTF

abundance: NA
j_gene: TRBJ1-2
d_gene: NA
v_gene: TRBV7-2
CDR3nt: TGTGCCAGCAGCTTAAATGGGGGGCCGGGTGGCTACACCTTC
CDR3aa: CASSLNGGPGGYTF

abundance: NA
j_gene: TRBJ2-3
d_gene: NA
v_gene: TRBV7-8
CDR3nt: TGTGCCAGCAGCTTAAGTTTCTCGGCGGGAAGGGCAGATACGCAGTATTTT
CDR3aa: CASSLSFSAGRADTQYF

abundance: few
j_gene: TRBJ1-1
d_gene: NA
v_gene: TRBV10-3
CDR3nt: TGTGCCATCAGTCGGGTTTCTCGGGCTGAAGCTTTCTTT
CDR3aa: CAISRVSRAEAFF

abundance: NA
j_gene: TRBJ2-1
d_gene: NA
v_gene: TRBV9
CDR3nt: TGTGCCAGCAGCGTAGCACTAAGCTCCTACAATGAGCAGTTCTTC
CDR3aa: CASSVALSSYNEQFF

abundance: NA
j_gene: TRBJ2-3
d_gene: NA
v_gene: TRBV2
CDR3nt: TGTGCCAGCAGTGAAGGGACAGATACGCAGTATTTT
CDR3aa: CASSEGTDTQYF

abundance: few
j_gene: TRBJ2-7
d_gene: NA
v_gene: TRBV7-2
CDR3nt: TGTGCCAGCAGCTTAGTGGCTAACTACGAGCAGTACTTC
CDR3aa: CASSLVANYEQYF

abundance: NA
j_gene: TRBJ1-1
d_gene: NA
v_gene: TRBV6-5
CDR3nt: TGTGCCAGCAGCCCCAACAGGGCCACTGAAGCTTTCTTT
CDR3aa: CASSPNRATEAFF

abundance: NA
j_gene: TRBJ2-2
d_gene: NA
v_gene: TRBV5-1
CDR3nt: TGCGCCAGCAGCTTCCAGGATCCCACCGGGGAGCTGTTTTTT
CDR3aa: CASSFQDPTGELFF

abundance: NA
j_gene: TRBJ1-6
d_gene: NA
v_gene: TRBV9
CDR3nt: TGTGCCAGCAGCGCGACAGGCCTTAACGGACGATCACCCCTCCACTTT
CDR3aa: CASSATGLNGRSPLHF

abundance: NA
j_gene: TRBJ2-1
d_gene: NA
v_gene: TRBV6-5
CDR3nt: TGTGCCAGCAGCCAGAGCGGAAATCAGTTCTTC
CDR3aa: CASSQSGNQFF

abundance: NA
j_gene: TRBJ2-7
d_gene: NA
v_gene: TRBV29-1
CDR3nt: TGCAGCGTTGAAGTTGCGCGCCGTGAGTACTTC
CDR3aa: CSVEVARREYF

abundance: NA
j_gene: TRBJ2-1
d_gene: TRBD2
v_gene: TRBV7-8
CDR3nt: TGTGCCAGCAGCTTAGGTGCGGGGGCCTACAATGAGCAGTTCTTC
CDR3aa: CASSLGAGAYNEQFF

abundance: few
j_gene: TRBJ2-2
d_gene: TRBD1
v_gene: TRBV5-5
CDR3nt: TGTGCCAGCAGCTTGATGTTAGAGGGGGCAAGCACCGGGGAGCTGTTTTTT
CDR3aa: CASSLMLEGASTGELFF

abundance: once
j_gene: TRBJ1-2
d_gene: TRBD1
v_gene: TRBV11-1
CDR3nt: TGTGCCAGCAGCTTAGTGGGACAGGGAGCAGGCTACACCTTC
CDR3aa: CASSLVGQGAGYTF